The clone carrying this TCR beta chain was observed a single time. This record belongs to a study of blood T cell repertoires in COVID-19. Overall study: Donors in the United States, Italy and Spain gave samples during acute or convalescent COVID-19. Nucleic acid was either cDNA or gDNA, and it came from T cells, B-cell-depleted T cells, or PBMCs.

In the authors' workflow: The assay estimated nucleated cells by amplifying reference gene primers. TCRdb's copy holds only in-frame clones and misses some; the assay was immunoSEQ multiplex PCR. The V and J calls and clone size were taken over from that table, and D and trimming were inferred from the DNA. The data contain around 32,000 clones, about 86% of them singletons. CDR3 length: 16 residues. CDR1 and CDR2 (germline): SGHNT, YENEEA. With 5 bases removed from V and 3 bases from J, the gap between germline ends came to 18 bases. The sequencing sample was made of peripheral blood. The clonotype comes from a woman older than 75 with active or convalescent COVID-19. The chain carries TRBV11-3 and TRBJ2-3, with D tentatively TRBD1 (6 bases). The CDR3, as DNA: TGTGCCAGCAGCCCAGGGGAAGGGTCTCGGACAGATACGCAGTATTTT. Encoded protein: CASSPGEGSRTDTQYF.